These 17 T cell receptor beta chains came from one sample sequenced in a study of blood T cell repertoires in COVID-19. The method was immunoSEQ multiplex PCR; TCRdb's version includes in-frame clones alone and lacks a portion of them. In the table there are 150,000 or so clones, about 86% of which are singletons. The specimen was PBMCs or T cells enriched from blood (not recorded which). These receptors originate from a man in his fifties or sixties who had recovered from COVID-19.

This clone was counted a single time. V and J are TRBV19 and TRBJ2-1; 9 bases agree with TRBD1. The germline gives CDR1 LNHDA, CDR2 SQIVND (reference sequence). V shed 6 bases, J shed 16 bases, and the junction held 7 bases outside the gene matches. This CDR3 spans 11 amino acids. The CDR3 reads CASRAGTGSFF. The DNA for the CDR3 is TGTGCCAGTAGGGCCGGGACAGGGTCTTTCTTC.

This clone has more than one count but fewer than ten. The chain carries TRBV10-2 and TRBJ1-5; 9 bases are shared with TRBD1. This CDR3 is 13 amino acids long. V shed 4 bases and J 7 bases; nucleotides not matched to a gene: 2. The germline CDR1 and CDR2 sequences are WSHSY and SAAADI. The CDR3 sequence: CASSGQGGQPQHF. For the CDR3, the DNA is TGCGCCAGCAGTGGACAGGGGGGGCAGCCCCAGCATTTT.

The rearrangement joins TRBV5-6 to TRBJ2-7; 11 positions match TRBD1. V shed 10 bases, J shed 3 bases, and the junction held 12 bases outside the gene matches. Germline V gene lookup returns CDR1 SGHDT and CDR2 YYEEEE. This CDR3 has 15 residues. In DNA form, the CDR3 reads TGTGCCTCACTTCGCTTGGGACAGGGGGACTACGAGCAGTACTTC. Translated, it gives CASLRLGQGDYEQYF.

The chain uses TRBV29-1 and TRBJ1-5; D possibly corresponds to TRBD1 (5 bases). This CDR3 has 12 amino acids. The germline V and J ends were trimmed by 6 bases and 2 bases, with 8 bases remaining between them. Germline V gene data show CDR1 as SQVTM and CDR2 as ANQGSEA. CDR3 sequence reads: CSVGHGNQPQHF. The CDR3 region has the DNA TGCAGCGTCGGACACGGCAATCAGCCCCAGCATTTT.

The J gene is TRBJ2-7, the V gene TRBV19; 9 bases align to TRBD1. The CDR3 covers 14 residues. V lost 5 bases and J lost 6; bases outside the gene matches: 8. Germline CDR1 is LNHDA and CDR2 is SQIVND (reference sequence). The CDR3: CASSGGQGVLEQYF. The CDR3 DNA reads as TGTGCCAGTAGTGGGGGACAGGGAGTTCTCGAGCAGTACTTC.

In regard to this clone: Compared with germline, one end of the junction differs, possibly owing to a read error. The chain carries TRBV18 and TRBJ2-1; D ambiguous. This CDR3 contains 11 residues. Germline V gene sequence: CDR1 KGHSH, CDR2 LQKENI. This CDR3 reads CAGSPSNEQFF. As DNA, the CDR3 is TGTGCCGGCTCACCTTCGAATGAGCAGTTCTTC.

V is TRBV3-1 (or the pseudogene TRBV3-2) and J is TRBJ2-7; no reliable D call. The length of the CDR3 is 11 residues. With 1 base removed from V and 6 bases from J, the gap between germline ends came to 4 bases. Germline V gives CDR1 LGHDT, CDR2 YNNKEL (reference sequence). Here the CDR3 DNA reads TGTGCCAGCAGCCAAGCGTTCGAGCAGTACTTC. Protein product: CASSQAFEQYF.

This clone is judged medium-sized. The rearrangement uses TRBV24-1 and TRBJ2-2, with D tentatively TRBD2 (7 bases). V lost 8 bases to trimming and J lost 4 bases, with 16 bases between them. Germline CDR1 and CDR2: KGHDR and SFDVKD. The CDR3 consists of 15 residues. The CDR3 sequence is CATKEAGASTGELFF. In nucleotides, the CDR3 is TGTGCCACCAAGGAGGCGGGGGCCTCCACCGGGGAGCTGTTTTTT.

Of note for this clone: Relative to the germline gene, one junction end is altered; a read error may explain this. This CDR3 is CASSLALNVQVSGANVLTF. CDR3 nucleotide sequence: TGTGCTAGCAGCTTAGCGCTAAATGTCCAGGTCAGTGGGGCCAACGTCCTGACTTTC. This sequence joins TRBV7-7 and TRBJ2-6; possible D gene TRBD2, 5 bases. The CDR3 loop spans 19 amino acids. The V gene's germline CDR1 is SSHAT and CDR2 FNYEAQ (reference sequence).

This clone was observed at least ten times. The rearrangement links TRBV6-5 to TRBJ2-7, with TRBD2 matching 8 bases. CDR3 length: 15 amino acids. The V segment lost 2 bases and the J segment 6 bases; nucleotides outside the gene matches: 9. The germline gives CDR1 MNHEY, CDR2 SVGAGI. The CDR3 region has the DNA TGTGCCAGCAGTTACGATTCGGGAGGGGTAGGCGAGCAGTACTTC. Translation gives CASSYDSGGVGEQYF.

The chain employs TRBV6-5 and TRBJ1-2, with 7 bases lining up with TRBD1. This CDR3 has 13 residues. V was clipped by 8 bases and J by 4 bases; unmatched bases: 7. Germline V lookup: CDR1 MNHEY, CDR2 SVGAGI. In DNA, the CDR3 is TGTGCCAGCGCACCGGGACAGCTCTATGGCTACACCTTC. This gives the protein CASAPGQLYGYTF.

This clone appeared a single time. The V gene is TRBV30, the J gene TRBJ1-5; no clear D. CDR1 is GTSNPN, CDR2 SVGIG, per germline (reference sequence). Trimming removed 4 bases at V and 4 bases at J, with 17 bases between. The CDR3 spans 15 residues. CDR3 in DNA: TGTGCCTGGAATCAACCTGACTCTCCTAATCAGCCCCAGCATTTT. This encodes CAWNQPDSPNQPQHF.

In its sample, this clone was seen a few times. The gene calls are TRBV30 and TRBJ2-1, with 9 bases that match TRBD2. Germline CDR1 GTSNPN, CDR2 SVGIG (reference sequence). The CDR3 has 15 residues. V lost 1 base, J lost 8 bases, and 9 bases stayed unmatched. The CDR3 nucleotides are TGTGCCTGGAGTGCCCTCGGCGGGGGGGCGGATGAGCAGTTCTTC. Protein product: CAWSALGGGADEQFF. The whole variable domain, filled in from reference TRBV30 and TRBJ2-1, reads SQTIHQWPATLVQPVGSPLSLECTVEGTSNPNLYWYRQAAGRGLQLLFYSVGIGQISSEVPQNLSASRPQDRQFILSSKKLLLSDSGFYLCAWSALGGGADEQFFGPGTRLTVL.

J is TRBJ2-4 and V is TRBV7-2, with TRBD1 identical over 10 bases. The CDR3 is 16 amino acids. The germline V gene has CDR1 SGHTA and CDR2 FQGNSA. The V and J ends lost 9 bases and 3 bases, in that order; junction bases with no gene match: 11. CDR3 region: CASRPGTGAVKNIQYF. The DNA of the CDR3 is TGTGCCAGTCGTCCCGGGACAGGGGCGGTCAAAAACATTCAGTACTTC.

The sample holds a few counts of this clone. This chain uses TRBV27 with TRBJ1-4; the D is unclear. From germline, CDR1 is MNHEY and CDR2 SMNVEV (reference sequence). This CDR3 comprises 15 residues. V shed 5 bases and J shed 3 bases, with 13 bases lying between them. Written as DNA, the CDR3 is TGTGCCAGCAGTATACGCGGACTTTCTAATGAAAAACTGTTTTTT. Its protein is CASSIRGLSNEKLFF.

V and J are TRBV30 and TRBJ1-1, with unresolved D. V shed 0 bases and J shed 1 base, with 9 bases lying between them. The germline CDR1 and CDR2 sequences are GTSNPN and SVGIG (reference sequence). The CDR3 consists of 14 residues. In DNA form, the CDR3 reads TGTGCCTGGAGTGTAGTCAGTTCGAACACTGAAGCTTTCTTT. It yields the protein CAWSVVSSNTEAFF. Using reference TRBV30 and TRBJ1-1 for the parts outside the CDR3, the full variable domain is SQTIHQWPATLVQPVGSPLSLECTVEGTSNPNLYWYRQAAGRGLQLLFYSVGIGQISSEVPQNLSASRPQDRQFILSSKKLLLSDSGFYLCAWSVVSSNTEAFFGQGTRLTVV.

This clone was seen only a few times. V gene TRBV14 combines with J gene TRBJ1-1; no clear D. Germline loops: CDR1 SGHDN, CDR2 FVKESK. Trimming removed 4 bases at V and 2 bases at J, with 11 bases between. CDR3 length: 14 residues. The CDR3 DNA follows: TGTGCCAGCAGCCTAGAGGTGGGCAACACTGAAGCTTTCTTT. This translates into CASSLEVGNTEAFF.